Following are 5 T cell receptor beta chains from one sample sequenced in a study of cytomegalovirus exposure and HLA in healthy donors. PCR involved 60 Vbeta and 13 Jbeta primers. Profiling relied on immunoSEQ multiplex PCR, and the TCRdb table lists in-frame clones only, not all of them. The data contain about 160,000 clones, 80% of them singletons. Sequencing was performed on PBMCs. The receptor set was obtained from a man younger than 35 in good health and CMV-seropositive.

The chain employs TRBV28 and TRBJ2-3; D possibly corresponds to TRBD2 (6 bases). Trimming removed 3 bases from V and 3 bases from J, with 7 bases in between. The CDR3 is made up of 13 amino acids. Germline V CDR1 and CDR2: MDHEN, SYDVKM. The DNA of the CDR3 is TGTGCCAGCAGTTTCCGGGGGACAGATACGCAGTATTTT. Its protein is CASSFRGTDTQYF.

This sequence joins TRBV18 and TRBJ1-5, with TRBD1 identical over 10 bases. The V gene end was trimmed by 6 bases and the J gene end by 6 bases; junction bases not matched to a gene: 8. The CDR3 length is 15 residues. Germline V lookup: CDR1 KGHSH, CDR2 LQKENI. The CDR3 loop reads CASSSGQGTGQPQHF. The CDR3 DNA follows: TGTGCCAGCTCCTCGGGACAGGGGACGGGTCAGCCCCAGCATTTT.

This clone showed up just a few times. Here the CDR3 reads CASSLGTFNQPQHF. The CDR3 DNA reads as TGTGCCAGCAGCCTCGGGACATTTAATCAGCCCCAGCATTTT. The J gene is TRBJ1-5, the V gene TRBV6-6, with D maybe TRBD1 (6 bases). There are 14 residues in the CDR3. V was clipped by 6 bases and J by 4 bases, with 13 bases between them. The germline gives CDR1 MNHNY, CDR2 SVGAGI (reference sequence).

The CDR3 sequence: CASRPSQGSYSGNTIYF. The CDR3 DNA reads as TGTGCCAGCAGACCCTCACAGGGGTCTTACTCTGGAAACACCATATATTTT. This chain uses TRBV7-8 with TRBJ1-3; the match to TRBD1 covers 7 bases. The V gene's germline CDR1 is SGHVS and CDR2 FQNEAQ. J gave up 0 bases and V 6 bases, and 11 bases lay outside the gene matches. The CDR3 extends over 17 amino acids.

The chain recombines TRBV7-9 with TRBJ1-6; D call uncertain. This CDR3 contains 14 residues. Trimming stripped 8 bases from V and 0 bases from J, with 8 bases between. Germline V gene data show CDR1 as SEHNR and CDR2 as FQNEAQ (reference sequence). The CDR3 DNA follows: TGTGCCAGCCAAGCTAGCTCCTATAATTCACCCCTCCACTTT. Its protein product is CASQASSYNSPLHF.